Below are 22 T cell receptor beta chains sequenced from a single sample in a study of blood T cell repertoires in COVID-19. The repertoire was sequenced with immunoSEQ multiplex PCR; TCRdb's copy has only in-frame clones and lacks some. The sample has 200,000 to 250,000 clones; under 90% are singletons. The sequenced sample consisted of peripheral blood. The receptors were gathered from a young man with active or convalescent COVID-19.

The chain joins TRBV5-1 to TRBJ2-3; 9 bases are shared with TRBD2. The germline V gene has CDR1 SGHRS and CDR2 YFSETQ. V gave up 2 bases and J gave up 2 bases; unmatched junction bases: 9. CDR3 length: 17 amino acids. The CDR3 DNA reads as TGCGCCAGCAGCTTAGCTAGCGGGGTGTTGGTCACAGATACGCAGTATTTT. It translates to CASSLASGVLVTDTQYF.

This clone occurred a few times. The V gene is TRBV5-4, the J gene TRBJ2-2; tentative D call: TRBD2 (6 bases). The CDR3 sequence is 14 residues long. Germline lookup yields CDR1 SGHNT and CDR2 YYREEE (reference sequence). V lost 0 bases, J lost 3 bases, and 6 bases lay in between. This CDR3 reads CASSLAGDTGELFF. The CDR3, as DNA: TGTGCCAGCAGCTTGGCGGGGGACACCGGGGAGCTGTTTTTT.

Written as DNA, the CDR3 is TGTGCCATCAGTGACCCGAACGCCCCGGGACAGGGCTACGAGCAGTACTTC. It codes for CAISDPNAPGQGYEQYF. V usage is TRBV10-3 and J usage is TRBJ2-7; TRBD1 agrees at 9 bases. The CDR3 contains 17 residues. Germline lookup yields CDR1 ENHRY and CDR2 SYGVKD. V was clipped by 3 bases and J by 3 bases; unmatched bases: 12.

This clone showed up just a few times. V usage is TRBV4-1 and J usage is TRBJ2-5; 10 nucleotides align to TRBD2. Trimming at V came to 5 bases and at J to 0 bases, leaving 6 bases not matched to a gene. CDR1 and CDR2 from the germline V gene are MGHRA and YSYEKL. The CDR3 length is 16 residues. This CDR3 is CASSGGLAVYQETQYF. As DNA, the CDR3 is TGCGCCAGCAGCGGTGGACTAGCGGTGTACCAAGAGACCCAGTACTTC.

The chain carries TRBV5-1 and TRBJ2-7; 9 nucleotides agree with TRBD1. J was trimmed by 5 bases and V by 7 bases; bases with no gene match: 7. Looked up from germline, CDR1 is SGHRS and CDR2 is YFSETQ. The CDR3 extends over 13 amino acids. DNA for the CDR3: TGCGCCAGCTCCCGGACAGGGGACCACGAGCAGTACTTC. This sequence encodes CASSRTGDHEQYF.

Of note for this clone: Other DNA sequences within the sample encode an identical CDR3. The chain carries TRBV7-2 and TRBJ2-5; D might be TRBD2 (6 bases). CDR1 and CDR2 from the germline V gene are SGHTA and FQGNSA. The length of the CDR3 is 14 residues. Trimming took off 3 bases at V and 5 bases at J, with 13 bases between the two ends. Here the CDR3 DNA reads TGTGCCAGCAGCTTTTCGTCAGGAGGGGAGACCCAGTACTTC. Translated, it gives CASSFSSGGETQYF.

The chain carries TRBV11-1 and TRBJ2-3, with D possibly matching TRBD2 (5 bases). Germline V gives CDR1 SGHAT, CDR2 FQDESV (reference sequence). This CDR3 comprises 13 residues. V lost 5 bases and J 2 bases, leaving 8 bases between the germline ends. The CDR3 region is CASSRTSTDTQYF. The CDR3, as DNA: TGTGCCAGCAGCCGGACTTCCACAGATACGCAGTATTTT.

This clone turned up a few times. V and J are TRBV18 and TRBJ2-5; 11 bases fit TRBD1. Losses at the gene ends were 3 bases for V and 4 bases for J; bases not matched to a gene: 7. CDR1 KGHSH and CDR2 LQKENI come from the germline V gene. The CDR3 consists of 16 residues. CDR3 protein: CASSPVGQGAGETQYF. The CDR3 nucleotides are TGTGCCAGCTCACCGGTAGGACAGGGGGCAGGAGAGACCCAGTACTTC.

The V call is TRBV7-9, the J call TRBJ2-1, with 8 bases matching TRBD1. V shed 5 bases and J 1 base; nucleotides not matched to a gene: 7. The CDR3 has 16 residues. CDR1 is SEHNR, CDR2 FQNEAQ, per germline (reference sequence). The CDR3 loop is CASSPPTGASYNEQFF. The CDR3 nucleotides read TGTGCCAGCAGCCCGCCGACAGGGGCTTCCTACAATGAGCAGTTCTTC. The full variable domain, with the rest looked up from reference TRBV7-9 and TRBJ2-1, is DTGVSQNPRHKITKRGQNVTFRCDPISEHNRLYWYRQTLGQGPEFLTYFQNEAQLEKSRLLSDRFSAERPKGSFSTLEIQRTEQGDSAMYLCASSPPTGASYNEQFFGPGTRLTVL.

CDR3 sequence: CSVEFLAGGAGELFF. DNA for the CDR3: TGCAGCGTTGAGTTCTTGGCAGGGGGCGCCGGGGAGCTGTTTTTT. The chain joins TRBV29-1 to TRBJ2-2; 8 nucleotides match TRBD1. Germline CDR1 SQVTM, CDR2 ANQGSEA. This CDR3 spans 15 amino acids. The junction had 9 bases not matched to a gene; V was cut back by 3 bases and J by 6 bases.

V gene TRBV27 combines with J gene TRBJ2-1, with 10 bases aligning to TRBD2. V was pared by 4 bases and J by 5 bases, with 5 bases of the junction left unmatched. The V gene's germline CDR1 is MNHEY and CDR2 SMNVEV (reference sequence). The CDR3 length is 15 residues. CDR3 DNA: TGTGCCAGCAGTTCCGGGACTAGCGTCAACAATGAGCAGTTCTTC. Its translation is CASSSGTSVNNEQFF.

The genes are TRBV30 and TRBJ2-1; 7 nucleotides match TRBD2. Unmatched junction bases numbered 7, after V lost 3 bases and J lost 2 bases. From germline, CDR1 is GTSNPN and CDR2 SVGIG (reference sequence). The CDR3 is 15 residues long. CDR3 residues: CAWRGLGAAYNEQFF. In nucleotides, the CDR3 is TGTGCCTGGAGAGGACTAGGCGCGGCCTACAATGAGCAGTTCTTC.

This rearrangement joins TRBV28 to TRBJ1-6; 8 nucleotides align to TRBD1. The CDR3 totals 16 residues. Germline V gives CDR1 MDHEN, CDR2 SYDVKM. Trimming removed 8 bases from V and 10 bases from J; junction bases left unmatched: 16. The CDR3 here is CASASFPGTGRSPLHF. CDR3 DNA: TGTGCCAGCGCCTCCTTCCCGGGGACAGGTAGATCACCCCTCCACTTT.

Here the CDR3 DNA reads TGTGCCAGCAGCCAAGTTAGAGGATCCCTCCACTTT. Its translation: CASSQVRGSLHF. The V and J genes are TRBV3-1 (or the pseudogene TRBV3-2) and TRBJ1-6; D is undetermined. Trimming removed 1 base from V and 14 bases from J, with 9 bases in between. This CDR3 region has 12 residues. CDR1 and CDR2 (germline): LGHDT, YNNKEL (reference sequence).

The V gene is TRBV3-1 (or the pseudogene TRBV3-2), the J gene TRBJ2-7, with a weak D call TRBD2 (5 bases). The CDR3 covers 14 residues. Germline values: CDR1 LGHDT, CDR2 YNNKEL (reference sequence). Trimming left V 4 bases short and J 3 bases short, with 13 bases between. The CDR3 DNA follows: TGTGCCAGCAGCCTCCGGGAACCTCTCTACGAGCAGTACTTC. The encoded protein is CASSLREPLYEQYF.

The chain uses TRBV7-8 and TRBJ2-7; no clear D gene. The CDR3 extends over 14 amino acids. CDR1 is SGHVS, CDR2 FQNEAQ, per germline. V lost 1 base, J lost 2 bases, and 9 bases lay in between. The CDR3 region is CASSLVSGPYEQYF. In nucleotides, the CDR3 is TGTGCCAGCAGCTTAGTTTCAGGCCCCTACGAGCAGTACTTC.

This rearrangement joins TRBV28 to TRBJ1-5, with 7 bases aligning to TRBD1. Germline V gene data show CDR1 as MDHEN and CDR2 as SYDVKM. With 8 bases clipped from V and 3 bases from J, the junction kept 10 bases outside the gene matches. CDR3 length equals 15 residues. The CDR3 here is CASLTHQGDNQPQHF. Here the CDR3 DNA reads TGTGCCAGCTTAACACATCAGGGGGACAATCAGCCCCAGCATTTT.

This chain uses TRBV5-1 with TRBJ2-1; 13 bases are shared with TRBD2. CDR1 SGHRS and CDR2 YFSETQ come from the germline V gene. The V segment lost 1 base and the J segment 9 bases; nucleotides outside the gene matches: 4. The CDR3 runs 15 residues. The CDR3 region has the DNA TGCGCCAGCAGCTTGACTAGCGGGAGGGGAGGTGAGCAGTTCTTC. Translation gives CASSLTSGRGGEQFF.

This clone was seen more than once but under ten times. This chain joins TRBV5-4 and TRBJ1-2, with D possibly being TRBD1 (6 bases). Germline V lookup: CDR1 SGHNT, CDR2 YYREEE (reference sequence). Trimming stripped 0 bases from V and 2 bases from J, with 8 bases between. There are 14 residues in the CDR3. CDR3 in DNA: TGTGCCAGCAGCTTGGAGGGGGGGAACTATGGCTACACCTTC. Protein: CASSLEGGNYGYTF. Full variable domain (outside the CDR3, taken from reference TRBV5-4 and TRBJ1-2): ETGVTQSPTHLIKTRGQQVTLRCSSQSGHNTVSWYQQALGQGPQFIFQYYREEENGRGNFPPRFSGLQFPNYSSELNVNALELDDSALYLCASSLEGGNYGYTFGSGTRLTVV.

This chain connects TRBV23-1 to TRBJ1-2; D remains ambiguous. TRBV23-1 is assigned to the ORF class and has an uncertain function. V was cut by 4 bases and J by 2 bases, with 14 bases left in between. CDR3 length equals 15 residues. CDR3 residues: CASSRGPRCNYGYTF. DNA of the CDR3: TGCGCCAGCAGTCGTGGGCCAAGATGCAACTATGGCTACACCTTC.

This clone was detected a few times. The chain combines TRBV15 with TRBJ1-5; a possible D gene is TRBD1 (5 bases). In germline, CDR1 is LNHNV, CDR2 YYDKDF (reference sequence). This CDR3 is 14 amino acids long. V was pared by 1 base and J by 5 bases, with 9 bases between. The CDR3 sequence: CATSRGGEYQPQHF. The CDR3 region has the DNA TGTGCCACCAGCAGAGGGGGGGAGTATCAGCCCCAGCATTTT. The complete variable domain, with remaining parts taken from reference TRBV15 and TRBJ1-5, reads DAMVIQNPRYQVTQFGKPVTLSCSQTLNHNVMYWYQQKSSQAPKLLFHYYDKDFNNEADTPDNFQSRRPNTSFCFLDIRSPGLGDTAMYLCATSRGGEYQPQHFGDGTRLSIL.

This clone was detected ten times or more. The CDR3 coding sequence is TGTGCCAGCAGTTCCGGGACTAGCAGATCTCAGTACTTC. It codes for CASSSGTSRSQYF. This chain links TRBV6-6 with TRBJ2-4; 9 bases agree with TRBD2. The CDR3 contains 13 residues. V lost 4 bases to trimming and J lost 12 bases; unmatched junction nucleotides: 7. The germline V gene encodes CDR1 MNHNY and CDR2 SVGAGI (reference sequence).